Presented here are 19 T cell receptor beta chains from one specimen sequenced in a study of blood T cell repertoires in COVID-19. Sequencing used immunoSEQ multiplex PCR; TCRdb keeps in-frame clones, though not all of them. The sample has 250,000 to 300,000 clones, nearly 90% seen once. The sequenced material came from PBMCs or T cells enriched from blood (not recorded which). These receptors came from a woman aged 55-69 years who had recovered from COVID-19.

V usage is TRBV6-5 and J usage is TRBJ1-4; 7 bases agree with TRBD1. After removal of 8 bases from V and 7 bases from J, the junction contained 13 bases not matched to a gene. The CDR3 is 15 residues long. Germline lookup yields CDR1 MNHEY and CDR2 SVGAGI. The CDR3 sequence: CASRPMGQPREKLFF. In DNA, the CDR3 is TGTGCCAGCCGCCCGATGGGACAGCCTCGTGAAAAACTGTTTTTT.

The V call is TRBV7-2, the J call TRBJ2-2, with TRBD1 matching 7 bases. Germline V gene lookup returns CDR1 SGHTA and CDR2 FQGNSA. The CDR3 runs to 15 residues. V lost 5 bases and J lost 0; bases outside the gene matches: 3. CDR3 amino acids: CASSMGQSNTGELFF. DNA for the CDR3: TGTGCCAGCAGCATGGGACAGTCGAACACCGGGGAGCTGTTTTTT. Full variable domain (remainder filled in from reference TRBV7-2 and TRBJ2-2): GAGVSQSPSNKVTEKGKDVELRCDPISGHTALYWYRQSLGQGLEFLIYFQGNSAPDKSGLPSDRFSAERTGGSVSTLTIQRTQQEDSAVYLCASSMGQSNTGELFFGEGSRLTVL.

V usage is TRBV4-1 and J usage is TRBJ1-1; 8 nucleotides align to TRBD1. The CDR3 consists of 15 residues. J lost 4 bases, V lost 1 base, and 5 bases had no gene match. Germline CDR1 MGHRA, CDR2 YSYEKL. The CDR3 is CASSQVSGGFTEAFF. CDR3 nucleotides: TGCGCCAGCAGCCAAGTTTCAGGGGGCTTCACTGAAGCTTTCTTT.

With regard to this clone: Mismatch with germline at one junction end may stem from a read error. The chain is built from TRBV11-3 and TRBJ2-7, with 7 bases aligning to TRBD2. Per the germline V gene, CDR1 is SGHNT and CDR2 is YENEEA. This CDR3 has 17 amino acids. The DNA for the CDR3 is TGTGCCAGCAGCCTAGAGAAGGTAGCGGGCTTCTCCTACGAGCAGTACTTC. The encoded protein is CASSLEKVAGFSYEQYF.

V gene TRBV19 combines with J gene TRBJ1-2; 7 nucleotides line up with TRBD1. The CDR3 length is 14 residues. Germline loops: CDR1 LNHDA, CDR2 SQIVND (reference sequence). The trim removed 8 bases at V and 3 bases at J, leaving 9 bases unmatched. CDR3 sequence (DNA): TGTGCCAGTGCACCACAGGGGAGAGACTATGGCTACACCTTC. This encodes CASAPQGRDYGYTF.

The chain employs TRBV7-9 and TRBJ1-5; D is possibly TRBD1 (5 bases). The CDR3 loop spans 15 amino acids. CDR1 is SEHNR, CDR2 FQNEAQ, per germline (reference sequence). The germline V and J ends were trimmed by 5 bases and 4 bases, with 15 bases remaining between them. CDR3 nucleotides: TGTGCCAGCAGCCCGACGACAGAATTGAATCAGCCCCAGCATTTT. It specifies CASSPTTELNQPQHF.

The chain employs TRBV11-1 and TRBJ2-2, with 11 bases aligning to TRBD2. The length of the CDR3 is 16 residues. J lost 4 bases, V lost 5 bases, and 6 bases had no gene match. In germline, CDR1 is SGHAT, CDR2 FQDESV (reference sequence). In DNA form, the CDR3 reads TGTGCCAGCAGCCCGGGGGGGACTAGCGGCACCGGGGAGCTGTTTTTT. Protein product: CASSPGGTSGTGELFF.

The chain combines TRBV11-3 with TRBJ2-7; D might be TRBD1 (5 bases). Germline assignment: CDR1 SGHNT and CDR2 YENEEA. The CDR3 extends over 17 amino acids. V lost 1 base to trimming and J lost 3 bases, with 19 bases between them. The CDR3 nucleotides are TGTGCCAGCAGCTTAGGTGCAACCAGGGCAAACATCTACGAGCAGTACTTC. It codes for CASSLGATRANIYEQYF.

The genes are TRBV24-1 and TRBJ2-1; possibly TRBD2 for D (5 bases). The CDR3 sequence is 15 residues long. Between the trimmed V and J ends, which lost 5 bases and 8 bases, there was a span of 18 bases. Per the germline V gene, CDR1 is KGHDR and CDR2 is SFDVKD. As DNA, the CDR3 is TGTGCCACCAGTGCCACTGCGGACTTAGGAGATGAGCAGTTCTTC. Translating gives CATSATADLGDEQFF.

This clone was counted a few times. V is TRBV9 and J is TRBJ2-2, with D possibly TRBD1 on 5 matching bases. Trimming took 3 bases from V and 6 from J, leaving 9 bases between them. The CDR3 is 13 amino acids. Germline CDR1 reads SGDLS; CDR2 reads YYNGEE. This chain's CDR3 is CASSGTPSGELFF. DNA for the CDR3: TGTGCCAGCAGCGGGACACCTTCCGGGGAGCTGTTTTTT.

The chain links TRBV6-5 to TRBJ1-5; a weak D match, TRBD1 (6 bases). Germline V lookup: CDR1 MNHEY, CDR2 SVGAGI. Trimming took 6 bases from V and 4 from J, leaving 16 bases between them. The CDR3 totals 15 residues. CDR3 DNA sequence: TGTGCCAGCAGCGACATCCGGGACACAAATCAGCCCCAGCATTTT. Its protein is CASSDIRDTNQPQHF.

This CDR3 reads CASSQGRGGPEEQFF. Here the CDR3 DNA reads TGCGCCAGCAGTCAGGGGCGGGGGGGCCCGGAGGAGCAGTTCTTC. J is TRBJ2-1 and V is TRBV5-1; 9 nucleotides match TRBD2. The CDR3 is 15 amino acids. Looked up from germline, CDR1 is SGHRS and CDR2 is YFSETQ. The ends lost 5 bases at V and 10 bases at J; junction bases unmatched: 13.

This clone was found a few times. The chain couples TRBV2 to TRBJ2-5, with TRBD2 matching 7 bases. Per the germline V gene, CDR1 is SNHLY and CDR2 is FYNNEI. This CDR3 is 11 amino acids long. With V trimmed by 7 bases and J by 7 bases, 3 bases remained unmatched. The CDR3, as DNA: TGTGCCAGCAATCCGGGGGGGACCCAGTACTTC. It is translated as CASNPGGTQYF.

This chain connects TRBV28 to TRBJ2-7, with no clear D. Trimming took 6 bases from V and 3 from J, leaving 6 bases between them. The CDR3 contains 11 residues. Germline V CDR1 and CDR2: MDHEN, SYDVKM. CDR3 sequence reads: CASSTYYEQYF. The CDR3 nucleotides read TGTGCCAGCAGCACCTACTACGAGCAGTACTTC. Drawing the rest from reference TRBV28 and TRBJ2-7, the complete variable domain is DVKVTQSSRYLVKRTGEKVFLECVQDMDHENMFWYRQDPGLGLRLIYFSYDVKMKEKGDIPEGYSVSREKKERFSLILESASTNQTSMYLCASSTYYEQYFGPGTRLTVT.

In this sample, this clone turned up a few times. V is TRBV12-3 or TRBV12-4 and J is TRBJ2-2, with a tentative D call TRBD2 (6 bases). The CDR3 covers 12 residues. V was shortened by 6 bases and J by 6 bases, with 8 bases between the two germline ends. The CDR3 DNA follows: TGTGCCAGCAGGGAGGGGCCCGGGGAGCTGTTTTTT. Its translation: CASREGPGELFF.

This sequence joins TRBV24-1 and TRBJ2-3, with 10 bases lining up with TRBD1. This CDR3 region has 13 residues. Germline loops: CDR1 KGHDR, CDR2 SFDVKD. Unmatched junction bases numbered 2, after V lost 9 bases and J lost 3 bases. The CDR3 DNA sequence: TGTGCCACCGGGGACAGGGGAACAGATACGCAGTATTTT. It specifies CATGDRGTDTQYF.

The CDR3 nucleotides read TGTGCCAGCAGCCCCTACGTTGGAGAAACGCAGTATTTT. Encoded protein: CASSPYVGETQYF. This rearrangement joins TRBV5-4 to TRBJ2-3; unclear D gene. The CDR3 is 13 residues long. The germline V and J ends were trimmed by 4 bases and 9 bases, with 15 bases remaining between them. Germline CDR1 reads SGHNT; CDR2 reads YYREEE (reference sequence).

The rearrangement links TRBV4-1 to TRBJ2-1; D remains ambiguous. The CDR3 length is 14 residues. V was clipped by 1 base and J by 3 bases, with 7 bases between them. Germline loops: CDR1 MGHRA, CDR2 YSYEKL. The CDR3 coding sequence is TGCGCCAGCAGCCAAGGTGCGGACTACAATGAGCAGTTCTTC. Translating gives CASSQGADYNEQFF.

V is TRBV18 and J is TRBJ1-5; D ambiguous. V was cut by 4 bases and J by 5 bases, with 18 bases left in between. The CDR3 runs to 16 residues. Germline CDR1 and CDR2: KGHSH and LQKENI. The CDR3 sequence is CASSLSGPDLDQPQHF. The CDR3 DNA reads TGTGCCAGCTCACTTTCCGGCCCTGACTTAGATCAGCCCCAGCATTTT.